This T cell receptor beta chain was identified during a study of CD8+ T cells in alopecia areata. V was shortened by 7 bases and J by 2 bases, with 12 bases between the two germline ends. The germline gives CDR1 SGHNT, CDR2 YYREEE (reference sequence). The CDR3 runs to 13 residues. RNA was extracted and reverse transcribed into cDNA as the sequencing template. Using immunoSEQ multiplex PCR, the repertoire was profiled, and TCRdb retains in-frame clones only, with some absent. The data hold under 250,000 clones, with 50% to 60% observed a single time. General study findings and limits: Patients shared TCRs less clearly than mice did, possibly owing to HLA. The study found higher clonality in lesional than normal scalp, especially in alopecia totalis/universalis.

A word on this clone: Its antigen is as yet unknown.

Sequencing was performed on CD4+ T cells sorted from blood, taken at week 0. This clonotype was sampled from a human donor with alopecia areata. The chain joins TRBV5-4 to TRBJ2-5; D is undetermined. The CDR3 loop reads CASGPSEQETQYF. CDR3 DNA: TGTGCCAGCGGGCCTTCGGAGCAAGAGACCCAGTACTTC.